This T cell receptor (beta chain) was recovered during a study of T cells in localized non-small cell lung cancer. TCRdb keeps only in-frame clones here, not all; method: immunoSEQ multiplex PCR. The sample contains around 41,000 clones, 86% of which appear only once. Germline V gene lookup returns CDR1 MGHDK and CDR2 SYGVNS. V lost 1 base, J lost 8 bases, and 14 bases lay in between. CDR3 length: 15 residues. The receptor comes from a woman between 18 and 55 years old with stage III lung adenocarcinoma. Sequences were derived from peripheral blood, sampled before any cancer treatment. The chain couples TRBV25-1 to TRBJ1-4, with unresolved D. The CDR3 protein is CASSESSWEDEKLFF. CDR3 in DNA: TGTGCCAGCAGTGAATCAAGCTGGGAAGACGAAAAACTGTTTTTT.